Shown below are 11 T cell receptor beta chains from a single sample sequenced in a study of cytomegalovirus exposure and HLA in healthy donors (dated by TCRdb to the late 2010s). The library relied on the immunoSEQ multiplex PCR assay. This is the immuneACCESS table as TCRdb keeps it, with only in-frame sequences that have V and J called. A part of the clones is gone; compared with another copy, unresolved V genes explain less than half, and the rest is unexplained. This sample is represented by roughly 150,000 clones; 96% of them were singletons. The top ten constitute around 0.9% of the sample. Source material: PBMCs. The source is a woman between 18 and 30 years old in good health and CMV-seronegative.

This rearrangement joins TRBV11-2 to TRBJ1-2; 7 positions match TRBD1. Looked up from germline, CDR1 is SGHAT and CDR2 is FQNNGV. The CDR3 covers 16 residues. The V segment lost 6 bases and the J segment 5 bases; nucleotides outside the gene matches: 15. The CDR3 region is CASRPAGTEGDYGYTF. CDR3 in DNA: TGTGCCAGCAGACCTGCCGGGACAGAAGGGGATTATGGCTACACCTTC.

This clone was seen just once. The chain carries TRBV27 and TRBJ1-6; D may be TRBD1 (5 bases). V lost 2 bases and J 5 bases, leaving 7 bases between the germline ends. The CDR3 sequence is 14 residues long. Germline CDR1 MNHEY, CDR2 SMNVEV (reference sequence). CDR3 amino acids: CASSLAGNNSPLHF. The CDR3 DNA sequence: TGTGCCAGCAGTTTAGCAGGGAATAATTCACCCCTCCACTTT.

This chain connects TRBV5-4 to TRBJ1-4, with D hard to call. The CDR3 spans 13 residues. V lost 2 bases, J lost 5 bases, and 7 bases lay in between. Germline V gene sequence: CDR1 SGHNT, CDR2 YYREEE (reference sequence). This CDR3 reads CASSFGQNEKLFF. The CDR3 DNA sequence: TGTGCCAGCAGCTTTGGCCAGAATGAAAAACTGTTTTTT.

This clone was seen a single time. The genes are TRBV6-1 and TRBJ2-5; 7 bases match TRBD2. In germline, CDR1 is MNHNS, CDR2 SASEGT. This CDR3 has 15 amino acids. Trimming at V came to 5 bases and at J to 2 bases, leaving 8 bases not matched to a gene. CDR3 amino acids: CASSSGGLFQETQYF. The CDR3 bases are TGTGCCAGCAGTTCTGGGGGACTATTTCAAGAGACCCAGTACTTC.

The CDR3 sequence is CASSLTTQGLDEKLFF. The CDR3 DNA sequence: TGCGCCAGCAGCTTAACGACACAGGGGCTGGATGAAAAACTGTTTTTT. The chain carries TRBV4-1 and TRBJ1-4; the match to TRBD1 covers 7 bases. V lost 5 bases and J lost 6; bases outside the gene matches: 12. The CDR3 spans 16 residues. Germline V gene lookup returns CDR1 MGHRA and CDR2 YSYEKL.

The DNA of the CDR3 is TGTGCCAGCAGCGTAGGAGGACAGGCCTATGGCTACACCTTC. Encoded protein: CASSVGGQAYGYTF. The chain couples TRBV9 to TRBJ1-2; 7 bases fit TRBD1. The CDR3 totals 14 residues. The germline V gene encodes CDR1 SGDLS and CDR2 YYNGEE. V lost 0 bases and J lost 4; bases outside the gene matches: 3.

This clone appeared a single time. The chain uses TRBV2 and TRBJ2-5, with D perhaps matching TRBD2 (5 bases). Germline V CDR1 and CDR2: SNHLY, FYNNEI. Trimming cost V 7 bases and J 0 bases, with 15 bases left between them. This CDR3 has 15 residues. The CDR3 loop reads CASTEERLNQETQYF. CDR3 coding DNA: TGTGCCAGCACGGAGGAGAGACTAAACCAAGAGACCCAGTACTTC.

The rearrangement uses TRBV7-9 and TRBJ2-1; TRBD2 is a possible D gene (7 bases). V was trimmed by 3 bases and J by 4 bases, leaving 13 bases between them. CDR1 SEHNR and CDR2 FQNEAQ come from the germline V gene (reference sequence). There are 15 residues in the CDR3. The CDR3 sequence is CASSFGGARYNEQFF. The CDR3 DNA reads as TGTGCCAGCAGCTTTGGGGGGGCTCGGTACAATGAGCAGTTCTTC.

The rearrangement links TRBV23-1 to TRBJ2-5; TRBD1 matches 10 bases. TRBV23-1 is known as an ORF, though its function is uncertain. This CDR3 region has 16 residues. The V and J ends lost 4 bases and 6 bases, in that order; junction bases with no gene match: 11. CDR3 in amino acids: CASSPLGGQGRKTQYF. In DNA, the CDR3 is TGCGCCAGCAGTCCTCTCGGGGGACAGGGGAGGAAGACCCAGTACTTC.

The chain has TRBV9 and TRBJ2-5, with TRBD2 identical over 10 bases. The length of the CDR3 is 15 residues. CDR1 is SGDLS and CDR2 is YYNGEE in the germline V gene. Trimming at V came to 3 bases and at J to 2 bases, leaving 4 bases not matched to a gene. CDR3 bases: TGTGCCAGCAGCGGAGCGGGGGGGCCTCAAGAGACCCAGTACTTC. Translated, it gives CASSGAGGPQETQYF.

The chain joins TRBV6-5 to TRBJ1-2; D unclear. V lost 1 base and J lost 2, with 8 bases in between. Germline lookup yields CDR1 MNHEY and CDR2 SVGAGI. This CDR3 spans 14 amino acids. CDR3 bases: TGTGCCAGCAGTTACTTTCCGGGGAACTATGGCTACACCTTC. It is translated as CASSYFPGNYGYTF.